One and the same sample provided the 22 T cell receptor beta chains below, sequenced in a study of technical replicates of blood from a handful of donors. Some clones are missing from TCRdb's copy, which holds only in-frame ones; the method was immunoSEQ multiplex PCR. The table shows some 96,000 clones, with around 95% occurring only once. Sequencing input: T cells isolated from PBMCs. The receptors were gathered from a human donor in good health.

The chain has TRBV7-9 and TRBJ1-2; 7 nucleotides agree with TRBD1. Losses at the gene ends were 2 bases for V and 2 bases for J; bases not matched to a gene: 8. Per germline, CDR1 SEHNR and CDR2 FQNEAQ (reference sequence). This CDR3 has 16 amino acids. Written as DNA, the CDR3 is TGTGCCAGCAGCTTAACTCTTAGGACAGGAAACTATGGCTACACCTTC. Residues: CASSLTLRTGNYGYTF. Full variable domain (rest looked up from reference TRBV7-9 and TRBJ1-2): DTGVSQNPRHKITKRGQNVTFRCDPISEHNRLYWYRQTLGQGPEFLTYFQNEAQLEKSRLLSDRFSAERPKGSFSTLEIQRTEQGDSAMYLCASSLTLRTGNYGYTFGSGTRLTVV.

This chain joins TRBV19 and TRBJ2-5; tentative D call: TRBD2 (6 bases). The CDR3 length is 13 residues. With 5 bases removed from V and 6 bases from J, the gap between germline ends came to 13 bases. Germline CDR1 LNHDA, CDR2 SQIVND (reference sequence). DNA of the CDR3: TGTGCCAGTAGTTATAAGGGGAGGAAGACCCAGTACTTC. Translating it yields CASSYKGRKTQYF.

The rearrangement uses TRBV27 and TRBJ2-7; no clear D. The CDR3 is 12 amino acids. The germline gives CDR1 MNHEY, CDR2 SMNVEV (reference sequence). V lost 1 base and J lost 7, with 8 bases in between. DNA for the CDR3: TGTGCCAGCAGTTTATTGTCCGGGGAGCAGTACTTC. It specifies CASSLLSGEQYF.

The chain combines TRBV7-2 with TRBJ1-1, with 9 bases fitting TRBD1. Germline V gene sequence: CDR1 SGHTA, CDR2 FQGNSA. Trimming took 5 bases from V and 5 from J; bases not matched to a gene: 12. The CDR3 loop spans 16 amino acids. CDR3 in DNA: TGTGCCAGCAGCCCGGAGCCGGGACAGGGCGCGACTGAAGCTTTCTTT. It specifies CASSPEPGQGATEAFF.

This clone was detected only once. The chain uses TRBV27 and TRBJ2-1; tentative D call: TRBD1 (6 bases). The CDR3 totals 13 residues. Per germline, CDR1 MNHEY and CDR2 SMNVEV (reference sequence). The V end was cut by 2 bases, the J end by 6 bases, with 8 bases between. CDR3 DNA sequence: TGTGCCAGCAGTTTAGCAGGGGCCAATGAGCAGTTCTTC. Residues: CASSLAGANEQFF.

The sample holds a few counts of this clone. This chain's CDR3 is CASSVGTSGSHEQYF. Written as DNA, the CDR3 is TGTGCCAGCAGCGTCGGGACTAGCGGGAGTCACGAGCAGTACTTC. V is TRBV9 and J is TRBJ2-7, with 14 bases that match TRBD2. This CDR3 spans 15 amino acids. From germline, CDR1 is SGDLS and CDR2 YYNGEE. The V segment lost 2 bases and the J segment 5 bases; nucleotides outside the gene matches: 3.

This clone occurred once. The CDR3 sequence: CATSSVPGQGANEQFF. In DNA, the CDR3 is TGTGCCACCAGCAGTGTCCCGGGACAGGGGGCGAATGAGCAGTTCTTC. J is TRBJ2-1 and V is TRBV15; 12 bases are shared with TRBD1. The junction had 7 bases not matched to a gene; V was cut back by 3 bases and J by 7 bases. This CDR3 is built from 16 residues. CDR1 is LNHNV, CDR2 YYDKDF, per germline (reference sequence).

V usage is TRBV6-1 and J usage is TRBJ2-7; 8 bases are a match to TRBD2. Germline loops: CDR1 MNHNS, CDR2 SASEGT. Unmatched junction bases numbered 12, after V lost 0 bases and J lost 2 bases. The CDR3 runs to 18 residues. CDR3 sequence: CASSEAGVVRGATYEQYF. CDR3 bases: TGTGCCAGCAGTGAAGCGGGGGTAGTGCGGGGGGCCACCTACGAGCAGTACTTC.

The chain is built from TRBV6-1 and TRBJ2-1; the match to TRBD2 covers 13 bases. The CDR3 length is 16 residues. Unmatched junction bases numbered 4, after V lost 4 bases and J lost 4 bases. Germline CDR1 and CDR2: MNHNS and SASEGT. The DNA of the CDR3 is TGTGCCAGCAGTGCGGGACTAGCGGGGAATTACAATGAGCAGTTCTTC. As protein: CASSAGLAGNYNEQFF.

The genes are TRBV16 and TRBJ1-4; D gene unclear. Per the germline V gene, CDR1 is KGHSY and CDR2 is FQNENV. CDR3 length: 13 residues. V shed 1 base and J shed 8 bases, with 8 bases lying between them. This chain's CDR3 is CASSQWSGEKLFF. The CDR3 DNA sequence: TGTGCCAGCAGCCAATGGTCAGGCGAAAAACTGTTTTTT.

This clone was observed a single time. The chain recombines TRBV7-9 with TRBJ2-5, with TRBD1 identical over 9 bases. CDR1 and CDR2 (germline): SEHNR, FQNEAQ (reference sequence). With V trimmed by 4 bases and J by 5 bases, 8 bases remained unmatched. The CDR3 runs to 15 residues. The CDR3: CASSSMTGGRETQYF. CDR3 sequence (DNA): TGTGCCAGCAGCTCCATGACAGGGGGTCGGGAGACCCAGTACTTC.

The chain carries TRBV5-1 and TRBJ2-7; perhaps TRBD1 as D (6 bases). V was clipped by 3 bases and J by 6 bases, with 19 bases between them. The germline gives CDR1 SGHRS, CDR2 YFSETQ. This CDR3 is 15 amino acids long. In nucleotides, the CDR3 is TGCGCCAGCAGCTGGGCCCAAGAGAGCAGGGGCGAGCAGTACTTC. Protein product: CASSWAQESRGEQYF.

The rearrangement joins TRBV5-1 to TRBJ2-6, with a possible D match to TRBD2 (6 bases). Trimming stripped 0 bases from V and 1 base from J, with 8 bases between. The CDR3 has 16 amino acids. Germline assignment: CDR1 SGHRS and CDR2 YFSETQ. CDR3 DNA sequence: TGCGCCAGCAGCTTGGGGGGGGTTTCTGGGGCCAACGTCCTGACTTTC. It yields the protein CASSLGGVSGANVLTF.

The rearrangement links TRBV11-2 to TRBJ2-7, with D possibly TRBD2 on 6 matching bases. This CDR3 has 14 amino acids. Trimming took 8 bases from V and 2 from J, leaving 16 bases between them. CDR1 SGHAT and CDR2 FQNNGV come from the germline V gene. The CDR3 DNA reads as TGTGCCAGCCGCCAACCGGGAGTTACCTACGAGCAGTACTTC. Translated: CASRQPGVTYEQYF. Together with reference TRBV11-2 and TRBJ2-7, the CDR3 gives the full variable domain: EAGVAQSPRYKIIEKRQSVAFWCNPISGHATLYWYQQILGQGPKLLIQFQNNGVVDDSQLPKDRFSAERLKGVDSTLKIQPAKLEDSAVYLCASRQPGVTYEQYFGPGTRLTVT.

V usage is TRBV2 and J usage is TRBJ1-5, with D possibly matching TRBD1 (5 bases). The CDR3 consists of 15 residues. CDR1 and CDR2 (germline): SNHLY, FYNNEI. Trimming removed 2 bases at V and 0 bases at J, with 8 bases between. CDR3 nucleotide sequence: TGTGCCAGCAGTGAACAAGGGGATAGCAATCAGCCCCAGCATTTT. It translates to CASSEQGDSNQPQHF. The full variable domain, rest sourced from reference TRBV2 and TRBJ1-5, is EPEVTQTPSHQVTQMGQEVILRCVPISNHLYFYWYRQILGQKVEFLVSFYNNEISEKSEIFDDQFSVERPDGSNFTLKIRSTKLEDSAMYFCASSEQGDSNQPQHFGDGTRLSIL.

The rearrangement joins TRBV19 to TRBJ2-2; 8 bases align to TRBD2. CDR1 is LNHDA and CDR2 is SQIVND in the germline V gene (reference sequence). This CDR3 contains 18 residues. The V and J ends lost 1 base and 7 bases, in that order; junction bases with no gene match: 14. DNA of the CDR3: TGTGCCAGTAGTATAGCTCAAACACTAGCGGCGGTTTACGGGGAGCTGTTTTTT. Residues: CASSIAQTLAAVYGELFF.

The chain has TRBV28 and TRBJ1-5, with TRBD1 identical over 10 bases. This CDR3 contains 16 residues. J was trimmed by 4 bases and V by 4 bases; bases with no gene match: 7. The V gene's germline CDR1 is MDHEN and CDR2 SYDVKM. The CDR3 nucleotides are TGTGCCAGCAGTTCCCCTGGGACAGGGGTAAATCAGCCCCAGCATTTT. It translates to CASSSPGTGVNQPQHF.

The chain uses TRBV5-1 and TRBJ2-5; 7 bases are shared with TRBD1. There are 14 residues in the CDR3. V lost 5 bases and J lost 5; bases outside the gene matches: 9. CDR1 and CDR2 from the germline V gene are SGHRS and YFSETQ. CDR3 sequence reads: CASSNLDRAETQYF. The CDR3 DNA reads TGCGCCAGCAGTAACCTTGACAGGGCGGAGACCCAGTACTTC.

J is TRBJ1-1 and V is TRBV5-5, with D maybe TRBD1 (6 bases). The CDR3 loop spans 17 amino acids. Germline CDR1 and CDR2: SGHKS and YYEKEE (reference sequence). V gave up 2 bases and J gave up 0 bases, with 17 bases separating them. CDR3 amino acids: CASSFLSRGPLNTEAFF. The CDR3 coding sequence is TGTGCCAGCAGCTTCTTATCCAGGGGCCCATTGAACACTGAAGCTTTCTTT.

The genes are TRBV2 and TRBJ2-7, with no clear D. The V end was cut by 4 bases, the J end by 3 bases, with 13 bases between. The germline gives CDR1 SNHLY, CDR2 FYNNEI. The CDR3 consists of 14 residues. The CDR3 DNA reads as TGTGCCAGCAGTGTAGGCCTAGTCGGCTACGAGCAGTACTTC. This codes for CASSVGLVGYEQYF.

A few counts support this clone. The chain recombines TRBV5-5 with TRBJ2-2; D unclear. Germline CDR1 is SGHKS and CDR2 is YYEKEE (reference sequence). This CDR3 has 15 amino acids. The germline V and J ends were trimmed by 4 bases and 2 bases, with 12 bases remaining between them. CDR3 in DNA: TGTGCCAGCAGCCCTACGGAGAGAAACACCGGGGAGCTGTTTTTT. Residues: CASSPTERNTGELFF.

The gene calls are TRBV19 and TRBJ2-1, with 10 bases aligning to TRBD2. V was pared by 3 bases and J by 9 bases, with 11 bases of the junction left unmatched. The CDR3 spans 16 residues. Germline CDR1 is LNHDA and CDR2 is SQIVND (reference sequence). CDR3 residues: CASSIVGLAGDSEQFF. Here the CDR3 DNA reads TGTGCCAGTAGTATTGTGGGTCTAGCGGGAGACAGTGAGCAGTTCTTC.